This T cell receptor (beta chain) came from a study of T cell changes during pregnancy in multiple sclerosis. The method was immunoSEQ multiplex PCR; TCRdb's version includes in-frame clones alone and lacks a portion of them. The table includes under 50,000 clones, approximately 90% detected once. The CDR3 runs 13 residues. Trimming pared 0 bases from V and 4 bases from J, leaving 7 bases between. Germline values: CDR1 SGDLS, CDR2 YYNGEE. The sample consisted of CD4+ T cells from peripheral blood mononuclear cells, taken in the second trimester of pregnancy. The clonotype comes from a female donor in good health, enrolled as a control in a pregnancy study. The chain carries TRBV9 and TRBJ1-2; D is ambiguous. This CDR3 is CASSVESGYGYTF. The CDR3, as DNA: TGTGCCAGCAGCGTAGAGTCCGGCTATGGCTACACCTTC. The variable domain in full, with the rest retrieved from reference TRBV9 and TRBJ1-2, is DSGVTQTPKHLITATGQRVTLRCSPRSGDLSVYWYQQSLDQGLQFLIQYYNGEERAKGNILERFSAQQFPDLHSELNLSSLELGDSALYFCASSVESGYGYTFGSGTRLTVV.